The clone carrying this TCR beta chain was detected a few times. Because the CDR3's place on the DNA is in doubt, the DNA is left out and the CDR3 is given as listed by TCRdb. The CDR3 extends over 12 residues, inclusive of both ends. CDR1 and CDR2 (germline): LGHDT, YNNKEL (reference sequence). This specimen belongs to a study of T-cell memory formation after mild COVID-19. From the 5' RACE reads, TCRdb called clonotypes with MiXCR, one entry per CDR3 protein. The sample holds about 250,000 distinct CDR3 sequences, 15% seen once. The receptor comes from an adult woman who had mild COVID-19 (a few samples of this study predate the infection). Cell type and time point are not known. The chain is built from TRBV3-1 and TRBJ2-1; the table's D call TRBD2 went unverified against the DNA. Sequenced sample: PBMCs or a T cell subset sorted from them (not recorded which). CDR3 amino acids: CASSPVAGGAIF.